Listed below are T cell receptor beta chains from one sample, sequenced in a study of blood T cells in healthy people across ages. TCRdb processed the 5' RACE reads anew with MiXCR; each CDR3 protein has one entry. The sample lists roughly 720,000 distinct CDR3 sequences; about 48% were seen once. Sequenced input: blood. These receptors were obtained from a man older than 75 in good health. Both conserved end residues are part of each CDR3. A D gene is named only where the DNA matches it firmly. The size entry is marked missing in some rows and otherwise reads once, few, many or a size class.

V gene,clone size,J gene,D gene,CDR3 protein,CDR3 DNA
TRBV12-3/TRBV12-4,-,TRBJ2-7,-,CASRPDTFTYEQYF,TGTGCCAGCCGACCCGACACATTCACCTACGAGCAGTACTTC
TRBV5-1,-,TRBJ2-5,-,CASSLRSGAGETQYF,TGCGCCAGCAGCTTGCGGAGTGGGGCCGGAGAGACCCAGTACTTC
TRBV25-1,-,TRBJ1-2,-,CASSEFEEMNYGYTF,TGTGCCAGCAGTGAATTCGAGGAAATGAACTATGGCTACACCTTC
TRBV7-9,-,TRBJ2-1,TRBD2,CASSLAGLAGAYNEQFF,TGTGCCAGCAGCTTAGCAGGACTAGCGGGGGCCTACAATGAGCAGTTCTTC
TRBV11-2,-,TRBJ1-2,-,CASSLGQLSTSNYGYTF,TGTGCCAGCAGCTTAGGACAGCTCAGTACTTCTAACTATGGCTACACCTTC
TRBV29-1,-,TRBJ2-1,TRBD2,CSVSGTSGRAHNEQFF,TGCAGCGTATCCGGGACTAGCGGGAGGGCCCACAATGAGCAGTTCTTC
TRBV6-5,-,TRBJ2-5,TRBD2,CATGDAGGSNEQYF,TGTGCCACAGGGGACGCGGGGGGGAGCAATGAGCAGTACTTC
TRBV9,few,TRBJ2-3,-,CASSVTSAGRYAYF,TGTGCCAGCAGCGTTACCAGTGCAGGGAGATACGCGTATTTT
TRBV20-1,few,TRBJ1-4,-,CSARDLENEKLFF,TGCAGTGCTAGAGATTTGGAAAATGAAAAACTGTTTTTT
TRBV6-5,few,TRBJ1-4,TRBD1,CASSRGQGNEKLFF,TGTGCCAGCAGTAGAGGACAGGGGAACGAAAAACTGTTTTTT
TRBV9,-,TRBJ2-7,-,CARSVAGDSYEQYF,TGTGCCCGCAGCGTAGCTGGGGACTCCTACGAGCAGTACTTC
TRBV7-2,-,TRBJ2-7,-,CASSLGRGETYEQYF,TGTGCCAGCAGCTTAGGTAGGGGGGAGACTTACGAGCAGTACTTC
TRBV24-1,few,TRBJ1-4,TRBD1,CATSDSGTGGEKLFF,TGTGCCACCAGTGATTCCGGGACAGGGGGTGAAAAACTGTTTTTT
TRBV27,-,TRBJ2-7,-,CASSPGTVIYEQYF,TGTGCCAGCTCACCCGGGACCGTAATCTACGAGCAGTACTTC
TRBV20-1,-,TRBJ2-1,TRBD1,CSATAGQGSNEQFF,TGCAGTGCTACTGCGGGACAGGGTTCCAATGAGCAGTTCTTC
TRBV15,-,TRBJ1-2,-,CATSRDSGGAGGYTF,TGTGCCACCAGCAGAGATTCGGGAGGGGCCGGTGGCTACACCTTC
TRBV12-3/TRBV12-4,-,TRBJ2-3,TRBD1,CASSLEGASTDTQYF,TGTGCCAGCAGTTTAGAGGGGGCGAGCACAGATACGCAGTATTTT
TRBV4-1,-,TRBJ2-2,-,CASSRAGTGELFF,TGCGCCAGCAGCCGGGCGGGTACCGGGGAGCTGTTTTTT
TRBV29-1,-,TRBJ2-7,TRBD1,CSVVRTGGRNNEQYF,TGCAGCGTCGTAAGGACAGGGGGCAGGAACAATGAGCAGTACTTC
TRBV5-1,few,TRBJ2-1,-,CASGAESYNEQFF,TGCGCCAGCGGCGCCGAGTCCTACAATGAGCAGTTCTTC
TRBV6-5,few,TRBJ1-3,-,CASSPDRNGNTIYF,TGTGCCAGCAGTCCGGACAGAAATGGAAACACCATATATTTT
TRBV18,-,TRBJ2-7,-,CASSPRDIGSYEQYF,TGTGCCAGCTCACCCCGGGACATTGGTTCCTACGAGCAGTACTTC
TRBV5-1,-,TRBJ2-5,TRBD2,CASSQAAGELETQYF,TGCGCCAGCAGCCAGGCGGCGGGAGAGTTGGAGACCCAGTACTTC
TRBV20-1,-,TRBJ2-1,-,CSGAVRTYNEQFF,TGCAGTGGGGCGGTTCGGACCTACAATGAGCAGTTCTTC
TRBV11-2,-,TRBJ1-1,-,CASSLEMANTEAFF,TGTGCCAGCAGCTTAGAGATGGCGAACACTGAAGCTTTCTTT
TRBV7-7,-,TRBJ2-3,-,CASSPLAARTDTQYF,TGTGCTAGCAGCCCATTAGCGGCCCGCACAGATACGCAGTATTTT
TRBV20-1,-,TRBJ2-7,TRBD1,CSARREGTGKVSDEQYF,TGCAGTGCTAGAAGAGAAGGGACAGGGAAGGTGTCCGACGAGCAGTACTTC
TRBV12-3/TRBV12-4,-,TRBJ1-1,-,CASRPTLSGTEAFF,TGTGCCAGCAGGCCGACCTTAAGCGGCACTGAAGCTTTCTTT
TRBV18,many,TRBJ1-6,-,CASSPQGHNSPLHF,TGTGCCAGCTCACCACAGGGACATAATTCACCCCTCCACTTT
TRBV12-3/TRBV12-4,-,TRBJ2-4,TRBD2,CASRGRVTEKNIQYF,TGTGCCAGCAGAGGGAGGGTGACGGAAAAAAACATTCAGTACTTC
TRBV2,-,TRBJ2-4,-,CASSVRGVLAKNIQYF,TGTGCCAGCAGTGTACGAGGGGTACTAGCCAAAAACATTCAGTACTTC
TRBV20-1,-,TRBJ1-4,-,CSARDARQAGKLFF,TGCAGTGCTAGAGATGCGAGGCAGGCGGGAAAACTGTTTTTT
TRBV20-1,once,TRBJ2-7,TRBD2,CSARGLAGEGPSYEQYF,TGCAGTGCTAGAGGACTAGCGGGGGAGGGCCCCTCCTACGAGCAGTACTTC
TRBV24-1,-,TRBJ2-1,TRBD2,CATRTGGPYNEQFF,TGTGCCACCAGAACGGGAGGGCCTTACAATGAGCAGTTCTTC
TRBV7-2,few,TRBJ1-5,TRBD1,CASSSRQGPWPQHF,TGTGCCAGCAGCTCCCGACAGGGGCCCTGGCCCCAGCATTTT
TRBV12-3/TRBV12-4,few,TRBJ2-1,-,CASSPTNEQFF,TGTGCCAGCAGTCCAACCAATGAGCAGTTCTTC
TRBV29-1,-,TRBJ2-6,-,CSVEPDSHSGANVLTF,TGCAGCGTTGAACCAGACAGTCACTCTGGGGCCAACGTCCTGACTTTC
TRBV18,-,TRBJ2-7,-,CASSRAPYEQYF,TGTGCCAGCTCCAGAGCCCCCTACGAGCAGTACTTC
TRBV27,-,TRBJ2-1,TRBD2,CASSLSLAGYNEQFF,TGTGCCAGCAGTTTGAGTCTAGCGGGCTACAATGAGCAGTTCTTC
TRBV10-3,-,TRBJ2-7,TRBD2,CAISGSKREVSYNEQYF,TGTGCCATCAGTGGATCAAAGCGGGAGGTTTCATACAATGAGCAGTACTTC
TRBV2,-,TRBJ2-2,-,CASYGNTGELFF,TGTGCCAGCTACGGTAACACCGGGGAGCTGTTTTTT
TRBV7-2,-,TRBJ1-5,-,CASSLGPADQPQHF,TGTGCCAGCAGCTTAGGCCCAGCGGATCAGCCCCAGCATTTT
TRBV2,-,TRBJ2-1,-,CASSDGLLYQETQFF,TGTGCCAGCAGTGATGGCCTCCTCTACCAAGAGACCCAGTTCTTC
TRBV2,few,TRBJ2-5,-,CASGLNNQEQYF,TGTGCCAGCGGTCTAAACAACCAAGAGCAGTACTTC
TRBV28,few,TRBJ2-7,-,CASSFLGDEQYF,TGTGCCAGCAGTTTCTTGGGGGACGAGCAGTACTTC
TRBV6-1,-,TRBJ2-7,TRBD1,CASSVTRGPYEQYF,TGTGCCAGCAGTGTAACCAGGGGGCCGTACGAGCAGTACTTC
TRBV2,few,TRBJ1-2,-,CASGWSLDGYTF,TGTGCCAGCGGTTGGAGTTTGGATGGCTACACCTTC
TRBV20-1,-,TRBJ2-7,TRBD2,CSARDRRTSPYEQYF,TGCAGTGCTAGAGATCGTAGGACTAGTCCCTACGAGCAGTACTTC
TRBV7-9,-,TRBJ1-2,-,CASSLFGDGYTF,TGTGCCAGCAGCTTATTTGGGGATGGCTACACCTTC
TRBV20-1,once,TRBJ1-5,-,CSARSPQGRDQPQHF,TGCAGTGCTAGGTCGCCTCAGGGAAGGGATCAGCCCCAGCATTTT
TRBV20-1,few,TRBJ2-7,-,CSARRGDGSYEQYF,TGCAGTGCTAGGAGAGGTGACGGATCCTACGAGCAGTACTTC
TRBV24-1,-,TRBJ2-7,-,CATSDPTQATYEQYF,TGTGCCACCAGTGACCCGACACAGGCCACCTACGAGCAGTACTTC
TRBV2,few,TRBJ2-5,TRBD1,CASMTGQGDQQETQYF,TGTGCCAGCATGACAGGACAGGGGGATCAACAAGAGACCCAGTACTTC
TRBV9,-,TRBJ1-4,TRBD1,CASSEGGGYEKLFF,TGTGCCAGCAGCGAGGGAGGGGGCTATGAAAAACTGTTTTTT
TRBV12-3/TRBV12-4,-,TRBJ1-3,TRBD1,CASIPQGASGNTIYF,TGTGCCAGCATACCCCAGGGGGCCTCTGGAAACACCATATATTTT
TRBV29-1,-,TRBJ2-5,-,CSGRGADEQYF,TGCAGCGGCCGCGGGGCGGATGAGCAGTACTTC
TRBV28,few,TRBJ2-7,-,CASSPLVGSYNEQYF,TGTGCCAGCAGTCCCCTAGTAGGCTCCTACAATGAGCAGTACTTC